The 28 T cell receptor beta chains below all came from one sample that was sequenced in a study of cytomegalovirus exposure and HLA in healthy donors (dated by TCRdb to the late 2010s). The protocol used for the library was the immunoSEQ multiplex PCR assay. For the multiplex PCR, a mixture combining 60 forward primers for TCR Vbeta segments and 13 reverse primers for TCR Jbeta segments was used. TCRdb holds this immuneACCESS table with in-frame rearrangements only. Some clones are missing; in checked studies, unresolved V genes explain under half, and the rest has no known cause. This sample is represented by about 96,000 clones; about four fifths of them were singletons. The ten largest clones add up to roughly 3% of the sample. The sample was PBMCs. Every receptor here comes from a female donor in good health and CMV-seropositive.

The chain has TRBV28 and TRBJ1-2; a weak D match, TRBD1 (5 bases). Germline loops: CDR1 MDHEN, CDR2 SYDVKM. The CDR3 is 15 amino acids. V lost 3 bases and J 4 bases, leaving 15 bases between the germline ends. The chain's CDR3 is CASSFSGGLRYGYTF. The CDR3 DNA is TGTGCCAGCAGTTTCAGTGGGGGACTTCGCTATGGCTACACCTTC.

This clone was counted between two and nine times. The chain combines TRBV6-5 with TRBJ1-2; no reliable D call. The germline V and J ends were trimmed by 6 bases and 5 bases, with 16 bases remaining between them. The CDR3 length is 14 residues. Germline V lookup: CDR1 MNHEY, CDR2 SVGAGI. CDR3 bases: TGTGCCAGCAGACGGACCCGAAGCGGGTATGGCTACACCTTC. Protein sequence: CASRRTRSGYGYTF.

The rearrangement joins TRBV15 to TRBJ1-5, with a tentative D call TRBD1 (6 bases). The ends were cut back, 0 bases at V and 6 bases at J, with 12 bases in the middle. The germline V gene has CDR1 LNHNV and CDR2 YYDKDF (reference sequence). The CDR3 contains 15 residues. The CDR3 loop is CATSRDSGAGQPQHF. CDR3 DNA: TGTGCCACCAGCAGAGATTCAGGGGCCGGTCAGCCCCAGCATTTT. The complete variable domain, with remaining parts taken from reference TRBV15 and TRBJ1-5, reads DAMVIQNPRYQVTQFGKPVTLSCSQTLNHNVMYWYQQKSSQAPKLLFHYYDKDFNNEADTPDNFQSRRPNTSFCFLDIRSPGLGDTAMYLCATSRDSGAGQPQHFGDGTRLSIL.

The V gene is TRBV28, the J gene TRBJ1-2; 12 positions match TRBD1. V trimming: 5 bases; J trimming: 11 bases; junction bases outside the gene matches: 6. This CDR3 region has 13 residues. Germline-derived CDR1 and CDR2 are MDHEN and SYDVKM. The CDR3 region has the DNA TGTGCCAGCAGTCCGGGGACAGGGGGCTGGTACACCTTC. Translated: CASSPGTGGWYTF.

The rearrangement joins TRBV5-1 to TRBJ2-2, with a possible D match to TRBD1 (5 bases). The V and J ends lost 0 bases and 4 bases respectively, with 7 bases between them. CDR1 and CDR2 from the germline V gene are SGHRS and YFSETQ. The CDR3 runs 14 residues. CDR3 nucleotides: TGCGCCAGCAGCTTGGGACAGAGCACCGGGGAGCTGTTTTTT. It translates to CASSLGQSTGELFF.

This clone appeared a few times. The DNA for the CDR3 is TGTGCCAGCAGCCAAGGGGAGACAGGGGGAAATGAAAAACTGTTTTTT. Protein: CASSQGETGGNEKLFF. V usage is TRBV4-2 and J usage is TRBJ1-4, with 9 bases identical to TRBD1. V was clipped by 1 base and J by 5 bases; unmatched bases: 5. This CDR3 region has 16 residues. The germline V gene encodes CDR1 LGHNA and CDR2 YNFKEQ.

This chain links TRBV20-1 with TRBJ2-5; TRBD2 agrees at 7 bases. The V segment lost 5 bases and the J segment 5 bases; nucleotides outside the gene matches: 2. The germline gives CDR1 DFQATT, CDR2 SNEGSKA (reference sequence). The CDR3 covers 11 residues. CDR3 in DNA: TGCAGTGCTTACGGGAGGGAGACCCAGTACTTC. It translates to CSAYGRETQYF.

The DNA for the CDR3 is TGCGCCAGCAGCCAACCCCTCCCCGGGGGGGCAGGCACAGATACGCAGTATTTT. It encodes CASSQPLPGGAGTDTQYF. This rearrangement joins TRBV4-1 to TRBJ2-3, with 8 nucleotides matching TRBD2. The germline V gene encodes CDR1 MGHRA and CDR2 YSYEKL. V shed 2 bases and J 1 base; nucleotides not matched to a gene: 11. The CDR3 is 18 residues long.

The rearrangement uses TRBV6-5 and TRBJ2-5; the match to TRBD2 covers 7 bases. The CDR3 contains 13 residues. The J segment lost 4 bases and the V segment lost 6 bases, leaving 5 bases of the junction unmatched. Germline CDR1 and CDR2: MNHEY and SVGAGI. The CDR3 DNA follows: TGTGCCAGCAGCCGGACTAGAGTAGAGACCCAGTACTTC. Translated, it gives CASSRTRVETQYF.

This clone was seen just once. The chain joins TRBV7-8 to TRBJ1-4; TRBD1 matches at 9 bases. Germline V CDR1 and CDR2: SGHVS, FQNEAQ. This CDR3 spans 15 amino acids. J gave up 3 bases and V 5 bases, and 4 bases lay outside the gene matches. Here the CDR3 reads CASSTWDRANEKLFF. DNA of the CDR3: TGTGCCAGCAGCACCTGGGACAGGGCTAATGAAAAACTGTTTTTT.

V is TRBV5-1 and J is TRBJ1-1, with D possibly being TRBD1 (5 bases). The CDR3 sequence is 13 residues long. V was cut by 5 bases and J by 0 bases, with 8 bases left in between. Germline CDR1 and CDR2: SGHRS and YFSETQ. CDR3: CASRRDLNTEAFF. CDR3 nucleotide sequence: TGCGCCAGCAGAAGGGACTTGAACACTGAAGCTTTCTTT. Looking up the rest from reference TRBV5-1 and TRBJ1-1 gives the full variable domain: KAGVTQTPRYLIKTRGQQVTLSCSPISGHRSVSWYQQTPGQGLQFLFEYFSETQRNKGNFPGRFSGRQFSNSRSEMNVSTLELGDSALYLCASRRDLNTEAFFGQGTRLTVV.

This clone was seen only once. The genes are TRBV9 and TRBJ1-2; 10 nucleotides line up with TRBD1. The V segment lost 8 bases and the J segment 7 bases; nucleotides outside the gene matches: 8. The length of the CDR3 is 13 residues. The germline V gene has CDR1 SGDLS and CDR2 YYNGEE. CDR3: CARADRGRGGYTF. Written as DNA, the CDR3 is TGTGCCAGAGCCGACAGGGGGCGCGGTGGCTACACCTTC.

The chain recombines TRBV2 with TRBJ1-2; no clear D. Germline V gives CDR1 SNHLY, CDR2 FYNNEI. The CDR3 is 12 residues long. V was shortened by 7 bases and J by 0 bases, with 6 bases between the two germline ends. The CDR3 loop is CASMTPNYGYTF. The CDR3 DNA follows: TGTGCCAGCATGACACCTAACTATGGCTACACCTTC.

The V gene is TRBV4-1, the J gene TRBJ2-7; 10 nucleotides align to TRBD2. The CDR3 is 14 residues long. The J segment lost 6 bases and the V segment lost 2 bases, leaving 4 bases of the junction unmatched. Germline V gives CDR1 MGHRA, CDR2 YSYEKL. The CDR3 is CASSQLAGAGEQYF. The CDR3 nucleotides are TGCGCCAGCAGCCAACTAGCGGGGGCGGGCGAGCAGTACTTC.

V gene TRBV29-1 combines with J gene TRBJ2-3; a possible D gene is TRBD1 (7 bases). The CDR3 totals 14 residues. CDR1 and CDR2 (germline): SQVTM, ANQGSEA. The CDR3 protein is CSVSRGARTDTQYF. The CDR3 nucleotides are TGCAGTGTTTCCAGGGGGGCTCGCACAGATACGCAGTATTTT.

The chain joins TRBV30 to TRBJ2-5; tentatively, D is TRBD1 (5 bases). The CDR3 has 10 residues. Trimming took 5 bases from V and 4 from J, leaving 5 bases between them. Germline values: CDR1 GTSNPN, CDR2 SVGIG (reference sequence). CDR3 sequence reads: CAWGAETQYF. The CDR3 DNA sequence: TGTGCCTGGGGGGCAGAGACCCAGTACTTC.

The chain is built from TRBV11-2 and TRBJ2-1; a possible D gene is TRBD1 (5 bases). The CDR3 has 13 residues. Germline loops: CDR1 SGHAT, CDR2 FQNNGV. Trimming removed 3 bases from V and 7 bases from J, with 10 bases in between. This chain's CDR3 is CASSFLRGNEQFF. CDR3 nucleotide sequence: TGTGCCAGCAGCTTTCTAAGGGGTAATGAGCAGTTCTTC.

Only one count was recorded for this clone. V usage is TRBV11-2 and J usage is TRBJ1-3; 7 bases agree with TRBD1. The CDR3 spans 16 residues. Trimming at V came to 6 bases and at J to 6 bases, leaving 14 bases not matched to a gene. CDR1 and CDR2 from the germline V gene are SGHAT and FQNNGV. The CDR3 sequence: CASSLNTGTVENTIYF. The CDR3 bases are TGTGCCAGCAGTCTTAATACCGGGACAGTTGAAAACACCATATATTTT. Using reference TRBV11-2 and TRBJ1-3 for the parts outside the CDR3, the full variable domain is EAGVAQSPRYKIIEKRQSVAFWCNPISGHATLYWYQQILGQGPKLLIQFQNNGVVDDSQLPKDRFSAERLKGVDSTLKIQPAKLEDSAVYLCASSLNTGTVENTIYFGEGSWLTVV.

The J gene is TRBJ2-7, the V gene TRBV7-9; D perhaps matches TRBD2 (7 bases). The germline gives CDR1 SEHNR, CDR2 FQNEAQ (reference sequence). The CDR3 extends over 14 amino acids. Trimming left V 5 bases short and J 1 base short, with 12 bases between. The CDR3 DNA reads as TGTGCCAGCAGCCCCGGGGGGCTATCCTACGAGCAGTACTTC. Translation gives CASSPGGLSYEQYF.

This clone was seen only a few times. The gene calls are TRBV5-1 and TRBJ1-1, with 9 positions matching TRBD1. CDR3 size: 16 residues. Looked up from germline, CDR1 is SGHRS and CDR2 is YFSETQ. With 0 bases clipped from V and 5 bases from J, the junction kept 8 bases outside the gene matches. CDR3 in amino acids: CASSLGPGQGYTEAFF. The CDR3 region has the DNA TGCGCCAGCAGCTTGGGTCCGGGACAGGGTTATACTGAAGCTTTCTTT. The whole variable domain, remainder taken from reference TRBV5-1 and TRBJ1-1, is KAGVTQTPRYLIKTRGQQVTLSCSPISGHRSVSWYQQTPGQGLQFLFEYFSETQRNKGNFPGRFSGRQFSNSRSEMNVSTLELGDSALYLCASSLGPGQGYTEAFFGQGTRLTVV.

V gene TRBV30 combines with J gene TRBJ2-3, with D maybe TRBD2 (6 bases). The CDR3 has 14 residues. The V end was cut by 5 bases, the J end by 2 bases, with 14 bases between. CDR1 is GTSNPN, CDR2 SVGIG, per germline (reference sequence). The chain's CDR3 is CAWGIGGATDTQYF. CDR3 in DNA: TGTGCCTGGGGAATTGGAGGGGCCACAGATACGCAGTATTTT.

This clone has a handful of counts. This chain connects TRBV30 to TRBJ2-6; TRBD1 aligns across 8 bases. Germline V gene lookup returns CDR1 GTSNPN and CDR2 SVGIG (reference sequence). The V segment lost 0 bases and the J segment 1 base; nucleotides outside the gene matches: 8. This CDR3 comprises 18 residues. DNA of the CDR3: TGTGCCTGGAGTGTACGTCAGGGGGCAGGGTCTGGGGCCAACGTCCTGACTTTC. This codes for CAWSVRQGAGSGANVLTF. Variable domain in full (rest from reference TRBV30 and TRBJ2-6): SQTIHQWPATLVQPVGSPLSLECTVEGTSNPNLYWYRQAAGRGLQLLFYSVGIGQISSEVPQNLSASRPQDRQFILSSKKLLLSDSGFYLCAWSVRQGAGSGANVLTFGAGSRLTVL.

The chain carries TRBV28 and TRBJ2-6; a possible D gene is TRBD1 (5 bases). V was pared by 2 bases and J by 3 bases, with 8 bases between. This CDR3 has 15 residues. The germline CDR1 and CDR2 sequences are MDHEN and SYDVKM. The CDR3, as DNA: TGTGCCAGCAGTTTAAGCCAGGGTGGGGCCAACGTCCTGACTTTC. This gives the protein CASSLSQGGANVLTF.

CDR3 DNA sequence: TGTGCCTGGAGTGTTGGGGGAGGGCTCTACGAGCAGTACTTC. Translation gives CAWSVGGGLYEQYF. This rearrangement joins TRBV30 to TRBJ2-7; 7 bases line up with TRBD2. Germline V lookup: CDR1 GTSNPN, CDR2 SVGIG (reference sequence). This CDR3 has 14 amino acids. V lost 0 bases, J lost 3 bases, and 5 bases stayed unmatched.

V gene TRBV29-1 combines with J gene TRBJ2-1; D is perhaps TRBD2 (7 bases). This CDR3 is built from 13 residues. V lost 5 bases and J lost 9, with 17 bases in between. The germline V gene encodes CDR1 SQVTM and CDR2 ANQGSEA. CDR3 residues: CSVSVGGGGEQFF. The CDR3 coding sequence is TGCAGCGTTTCCGTAGGGGGAGGGGGTGAGCAGTTCTTC.

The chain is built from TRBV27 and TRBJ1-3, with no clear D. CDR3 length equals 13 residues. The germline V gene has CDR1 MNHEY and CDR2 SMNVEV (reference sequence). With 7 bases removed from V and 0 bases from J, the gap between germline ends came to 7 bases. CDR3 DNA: TGTGCCAGCATGTCTTTCTCTGGAAACACCATATATTTT. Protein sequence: CASMSFSGNTIYF.

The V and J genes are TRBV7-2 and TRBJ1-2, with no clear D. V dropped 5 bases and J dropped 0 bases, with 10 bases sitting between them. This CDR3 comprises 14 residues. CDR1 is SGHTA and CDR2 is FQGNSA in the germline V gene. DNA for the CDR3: TGTGCCAGCAGCCGAGCCGTTACTAACTATGGCTACACCTTC. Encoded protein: CASSRAVTNYGYTF.

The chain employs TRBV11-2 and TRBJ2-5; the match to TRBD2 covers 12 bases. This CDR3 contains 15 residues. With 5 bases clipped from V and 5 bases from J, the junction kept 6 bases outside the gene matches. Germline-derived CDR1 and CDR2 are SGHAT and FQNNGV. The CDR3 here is CASSPSGGAGETQYF. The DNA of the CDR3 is TGTGCCAGCAGCCCTAGCGGGGGGGCGGGGGAGACCCAGTACTTC.